The source of this T cell receptor (beta chain) is a study of vaccination and CD4 T cells after COVID-19. About the research overall: The convalescents included six males and four females, and among them two were Hispanic while seven were Caucasian. Stimulation used overlapping spike peptides from SARS-CoV-2, HCoV-NL63, HCoV-OC43 and HCoV-229E. Investigators took post-vaccine samples a median roughly 73 days after dose two, within a range of 14 to 241.

The table lists this clonotype with a few counts. As yet, its antigen is unknown. The CDR3 extends over 15 amino acids. Germline CDR1 is SGHTA and CDR2 is FQGNSA. With 3 bases clipped from V and 7 bases from J, the junction kept 9 bases outside the gene matches. CD4+ T cells that had been cultured provided DNA sequenced with the Oncomine TCR Beta short-read assay. From the PCR reads, TCRdb called clonotypes with MiXCR, one entry per CDR3 protein. The table records roughly 15,000 distinct CDR3 sequences, about 26% of them present only once. Treatment defined: roughly 10-day PBMC culture with coronavirus spike peptide pools or control peptides (ViraFEST assay). ViraFEST sequenced TCRs after peptide-pool expansion of antigen-specific T cells.

The rearrangement joins TRBV7-2 to TRBJ2-3; 8 positions agree with TRBD2. The clonotype comes from a human donor with COVID-19. The material sequenced was cultured CD4+ T cells from blood. CDR3 residues: CASSLPVGGGNTQYF. The CDR3 bases are TGTGCCAGCAGCTTGCCAGTCGGGGGGGGAAATACGCAGTATTTT.